This TCR beta chain was observed in a study of identical twins. This clonotype was recorded at least ten times. Its antigen is unidentified. Whole-study findings and limits: Conclusions rested on cross-sectional statistics rather than following the same donors.

Healthy Caucasian donors formed the entire cohort. Addition of a universal primer site occurred through template switching, and cDNA carried unique molecular identifiers. One entry per CDR3 protein, called by TCRdb with MiXCR from the 5' RACE reads. The sample consists of under 900,000 distinct CDR3 sequences, more than 9% of them appearing once. The same data also went into a second study, on yellow fever vaccine responses in identical twins. This second report adds: The T cell response to vaccination in identical twins was reportedly partly convergent and partly personalized.

Source material: PBMCs. The receptor was isolated from a woman in her late teens or twenties in good health.

The CDR3 bases are TGTGCCACCAGCACAAAATCGGGGACCATCCAAGAGACCCAGTACTTC. Residues: CATSTKSGTIQETQYF. J is TRBJ2-5 and V is TRBV15; tentatively, D is TRBD1 or TRBD2 (5 bases each). The V end was cut by 4 bases, the J end by 1 base, with 16 bases between. The CDR3 runs 16 residues. Germline loops: CDR1 LNHNV, CDR2 YYDKDF (reference sequence).